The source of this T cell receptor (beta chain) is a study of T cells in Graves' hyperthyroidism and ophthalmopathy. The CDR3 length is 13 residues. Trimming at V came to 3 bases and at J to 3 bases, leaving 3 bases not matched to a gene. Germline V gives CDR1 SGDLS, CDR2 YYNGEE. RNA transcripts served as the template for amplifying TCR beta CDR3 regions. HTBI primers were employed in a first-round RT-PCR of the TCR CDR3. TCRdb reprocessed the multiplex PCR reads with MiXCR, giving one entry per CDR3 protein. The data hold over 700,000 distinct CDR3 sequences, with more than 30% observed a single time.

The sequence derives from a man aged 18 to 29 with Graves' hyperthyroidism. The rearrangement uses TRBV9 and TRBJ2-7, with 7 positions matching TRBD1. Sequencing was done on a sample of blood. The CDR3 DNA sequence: TGTGCCAGCAGCGCGGGACAGAACTACGAGCAGTACTTC. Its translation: CASSAGQNYEQYF.